The rows below give T cell receptor beta chains drawn from one sample of a study of T cell responses to AZD1222 COVID-19 vaccine. Clones were sequenced by immunoSEQ multiplex PCR, and TCRdb holds only the in-frame ones, with some missing. This table has roughly 140,000 clones, around 89% appearing once. The sample consisted of peripheral blood, taken on day 0 of AZD1222 vaccination. The receptors were sampled from an adult in good health. The CDR3 runs from the conserved cysteine through the conserved F or W. The order of the fields is clone size, D gene, J gene, V gene, CDR3 DNA, CDR3 protein. A D gene is named only where the DNA matches it firmly. Rows may omit the clone size; those that give it use once, few, many or a size class.

few,TRBD1,TRBJ1-2,TRBV3-1/TRBV3-2,TGTGCCAGCAGCCAAGGTACCGGGACAGGGCATAACTACACCTTC,CASSQGTGTGHNYTF
-,-,TRBJ1-2,TRBV9,TGTGCCAGCAGCGTAGCGGACGGCTATGGCTACACCTTC,CASSVADGYGYTF
-,-,TRBJ1-2,TRBV20-1,TGCAGTGCCGTCAATGGCTACACCTTC,CSAVNGYTF
-,-,TRBJ1-5,TRBV30,TGTGCCTGGAGTCCCCGGACGGCCGCCTTGCATTTT,CAWSPRTAALHF
-,-,TRBJ1-2,TRBV6-5,TGTGCCAGCAGAACGGGCCTTAACTATGGCTACACCTTC,CASRTGLNYGYTF
-,-,TRBJ2-7,TRBV14,TGTGCCAGCAGCCAAATGACAGGCGGGGTCCCCTACGAGCAGTACTTC,CASSQMTGGVPYEQYF
-,-,TRBJ1-5,TRBV28,TGTGCCAGCACTTACCGCGGGCCCCAGCATTTT,CASTYRGPQHF
-,-,TRBJ1-3,TRBV29-1,TGCAGCGTTCTACACCCCTCTGGAAACACCATATATTTT,CSVLHPSGNTIYF
-,TRBD2,TRBJ2-3,TRBV7-3,TGTGCCAGCAGCTTAGACAGCGGGGCCCCAGATACGCAGTATTTT,CASSLDSGAPDTQYF
many,TRBD2,TRBJ2-5,TRBV6-5,TGTGCCAGCGGCAAGGGGCTAGCGGGGGAGACCCAGTACTTC,CASGKGLAGETQYF
-,-,TRBJ1-6,TRBV19,TGTGCCAGTAGTACACTCGTCGGGGGCATGGGGAATTCACCCCTCCACTTT,CASSTLVGGMGNSPLHF
few,-,TRBJ1-2,TRBV7-9,TGTGCCAGCAGCTTAGCGGTAGGGGGGAACTATGGCTACACCTTC,CASSLAVGGNYGYTF
once,-,TRBJ1-1,TRBV29-1,TGCAGCGTTGGGGACCACGTGGGGCGAACTGAAGCTTTCTTT,CSVGDHVGRTEAFF
-,TRBD1,TRBJ2-7,TRBV5-1,TGCGCCAGCAGCTTGACAGGGGGCTTCTCCGAGCAGTACTTC,CASSLTGGFSEQYF
-,-,TRBJ1-1,TRBV15,TGTGCCACCAGCAGAGGGGCGAGTGAAGCTTTCTTT,CATSRGASEAFF
-,-,TRBJ1-1,TRBV18,TGTGCCAGCTCAGAAAAGGCGGGCATTGGGACTGAAGCTTTCTTT,CASSEKAGIGTEAFF
-,-,TRBJ1-2,TRBV6-5,TGTGCCGTGCTCCGGGACGGCAACTATGGCTACACCTTC,CAVLRDGNYGYTF
-,-,TRBJ1-1,TRBV5-1,TGCGCCAGCAGCTTGTTTGGCAAAGAGAACACTGAAGCTTTCTTT,CASSLFGKENTEAFF
-,TRBD1,TRBJ1-2,TRBV9,TGTGCCAGCAGCGTAGCCCTCGGGACAGCCTATGGCTACACCTTC,CASSVALGTAYGYTF
-,-,TRBJ2-7,TRBV12-3/TRBV12-4,TGTGCCAGCAGTTTAAAGCATTACGAGCAGTACTTC,CASSLKHYEQYF
once,-,TRBJ1-4,TRBV19,TGTGCCAGTAGTATAGGGGGGCGGACTAATGAAAAACTGTTTTTT,CASSIGGRTNEKLFF
-,TRBD2,TRBJ2-3,TRBV5-1,TGCGCCAGCAAGACTAGCGGGGTGCGGGATACGCAGTATTTT,CASKTSGVRDTQYF
-,-,TRBJ1-4,TRBV4-1,TGCGCCAGCAGCCAAGATTGGGATCCAACTAATGAAAAACTGTTTTTT,CASSQDWDPTNEKLFF
-,-,TRBJ1-6,TRBV7-2,TGTGCCAGCAGCTTAACCGTGTCACCCCTCCACTTT,CASSLTVSPLHF
-,TRBD2,TRBJ2-1,TRBV2,TGTGCCACCCAAGGGAGGGAGAGTCTCAATGAGCAGTTCTTC,CATQGRESLNEQFF
-,TRBD2,TRBJ2-7,TRBV28,TGTGCCAGCAGTTTATCTACTAGCGGCCGCTCCTACGAGCAGTACTTC,CASSLSTSGRSYEQYF
-,-,TRBJ1-3,TRBV9,TGTGCCAGCAGCGACGTCGCTGGAAACACCATATATTTT,CASSDVAGNTIYF
-,-,TRBJ2-1,TRBV4-2,TGTGCCAGCAGCCAGGGACCCGGTAAGAATGAGCAGTTCTTC,CASSQGPGKNEQFF
-,TRBD1,TRBJ1-2,TRBV7-8,TGTGCCAGCAGCCGGGGACAGGGGGTGTTCTATGGCTACACCTTC,CASSRGQGVFYGYTF
-,-,TRBJ1-4,TRBV7-2,TGTGCCAGCAGCTCCTCGAAGGCCTCACTGTTTTTT,CASSSSKASLFF
few,TRBD1,TRBJ1-1,TRBV7-9,TGTGCCAGCAGCCCTCCCCAGGGGGGGATCATCATTGAAGCTTTCTTT,CASSPPQGGIIIEAFF
-,-,TRBJ1-1,TRBV29-1,TGCAGCGTTGAACCTCGTGGGGGAAACACTGAAGCTTTCTTT,CSVEPRGGNTEAFF
-,TRBD1,TRBJ1-5,TRBV19,TGTGCCACCTCCCTACAGGGGTGGGGCAATCAGCCCCAGCATTTT,CATSLQGWGNQPQHF
few,-,TRBJ2-1,TRBV11-1,TGTGCCAGCAGCTTAGTGGGTGATGAGCAGTTCTTC,CASSLVGDEQFF
once,-,TRBJ1-2,TRBV19,TGTGCCAGTAGTGGAGTCAGCATTAACTATGGCTACACCTTC,CASSGVSINYGYTF
-,TRBD1,TRBJ2-1,TRBV6-5,TGTGCCAGCAGCAAGGGACAGGGTCACTACAATGAGCAGTTCTTC,CASSKGQGHYNEQFF
-,TRBD1,TRBJ1-1,TRBV6-5,TGTGCCAGCAGCACCCCCGGGACAGGGATTGCTTTCTTT,CASSTPGTGIAFF
-,TRBD2,TRBJ2-1,TRBV9,TGTGCCAGCAGCGTATCCCCCCTGAAGGCGGGAGGCCAATTGTCCTACAATGAGCAGTTCTTC,CASSVSPLKAGGQLSYNEQFF
-,-,TRBJ1-4,TRBV4-3,TGCGCCAGCAGCCAATACACATATGAAAAACTGTTTTTT,CASSQYTYEKLFF
-,-,TRBJ2-7,TRBV29-1,TGCAGCGTGGCCCAGGACAGAGCCTACGAGCAGTACTTC,CSVAQDRAYEQYF
-,-,TRBJ1-2,TRBV19,TGTGCCAGTAGTTTGGCCCACCCCTATGGCTACACCTTC,CASSLAHPYGYTF